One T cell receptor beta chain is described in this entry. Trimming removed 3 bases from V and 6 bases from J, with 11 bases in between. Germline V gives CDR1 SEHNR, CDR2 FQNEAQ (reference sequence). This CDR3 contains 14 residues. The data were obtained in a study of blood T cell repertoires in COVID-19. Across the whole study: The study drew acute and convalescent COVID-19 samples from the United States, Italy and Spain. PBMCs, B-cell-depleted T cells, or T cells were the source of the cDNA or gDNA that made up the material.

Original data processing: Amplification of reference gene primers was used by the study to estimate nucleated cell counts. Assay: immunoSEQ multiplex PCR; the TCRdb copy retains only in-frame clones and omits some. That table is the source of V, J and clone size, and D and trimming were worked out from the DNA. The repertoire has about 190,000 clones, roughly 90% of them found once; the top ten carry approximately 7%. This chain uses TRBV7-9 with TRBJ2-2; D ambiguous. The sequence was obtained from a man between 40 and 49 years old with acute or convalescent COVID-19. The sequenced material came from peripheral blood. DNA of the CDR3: TGTGCCAGCAGCTTCCCGAGTTCATCCGGGGAGCTGTTTTTT. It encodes CASSFPSSSGELFF.